The T cell receptor (beta chain) described here comes from a study of T cell responses to AZD1222 COVID-19 vaccine. The CDR3 has 15 amino acids. The V end lost 6 bases, the J end lost 6 bases, and 18 bases lay between the germline ends. In germline, CDR1 is MDHEN, CDR2 SYDVKM. Libraries were prepared by immunoSEQ multiplex PCR; TCRdb keeps only in-frame clonotypes and omits some of them. Of 150,000 to 200,000 clones listed, 88% are singletons. This sequence was found in an adult who received the AZD1222 COVID-19 vaccine. Source: peripheral blood, taken 28 days after the second AZD1222 dose. The chain links TRBV28 to TRBJ2-1; tentative D call: TRBD1 (6 bases). CDR3 sequence: CASRLSSGVSNEQFF. CDR3 nucleotides: TGTGCCAGCAGACTTTCTTCAGGGGTGAGCAATGAGCAGTTCTTC.